The rows below give T cell receptor beta chains drawn from one sample of a study of shared clonotypes between healthy human individuals. Some clones are missing from TCRdb's copy, which holds only in-frame ones; the method was immunoSEQ multiplex PCR. The data contain tens of thousands of clones, 50% to 70% of them singletons. The sample taken for sequencing was memory CD8+ T cells sorted from blood. These receptors originate from a man younger than 40 in good health. The CDR3 runs from the conserved cysteine through the conserved F or W. The order of the fields is clone size, J gene, CDR3 length, V gene, D gene, CDR3 DNA, CDR3 protein. A D gene is named only where the DNA matches it firmly. Part of the rows lack a size; the others show once, few, many or a class for expanded clones.

size: NA; J: TRBJ2-7; length: 16; V: TRBV7-6; D: TRBD1; DNA: TGTGCCAGCAGCTCCCCGCAAACGGGACAGGGCAACGAGCAGTACTTC; CDR3: CASSSPQTGQGNEQYF
size: NA; J: TRBJ2-5; length: 17; V: TRBV2; D: NA; DNA: TGTGCCAGCAGTGAAGGCCCCTCCGGGGCGTACCAAGAGACCCAGTACTTC; CDR3: CASSEGPSGAYQETQYF
size: NA; J: TRBJ2-3; length: 17; V: TRBV9; D: TRBD2; DNA: TGTGCCAGCAGCGCGTTCCCCGGGACTAGGGGCGTAGATACGCAGTATTTT; CDR3: CASSAFPGTRGVDTQYF
size: few; J: TRBJ2-7; length: 12; V: TRBV7-9; D: NA; DNA: TGTGCCAGCTCTGAGCGGCTGTGGGAGCAGTACTTC; CDR3: CASSERLWEQYF
size: NA; J: TRBJ2-6; length: 17; V: TRBV6-1; D: TRBD2; DNA: TGTGCCAGCAGTGAAGTTGCGGGAGGGCCTGGGGCCAACGTCCTGACTTTC; CDR3: CASSEVAGGPGANVLTF
size: NA; J: TRBJ2-3; length: 13; V: TRBV7-6; D: NA; DNA: TGTGCCAGCACCACCCTAGCAACAGATACGCAGTATTTT; CDR3: CASTTLATDTQYF
size: large; J: TRBJ2-3; length: 14; V: TRBV28; D: NA; DNA: TGTGCCAGCAGTTCCCTCGGAGGCACAGATACGCAGTATTTT; CDR3: CASSSLGGTDTQYF
size: NA; J: TRBJ2-2; length: 18; V: TRBV28; D: TRBD2; DNA: TGTGCCAGCAGTTTATATCCCGGTTCGCGGGAGGGCCCTGGGGAGCTGTTTTTT; CDR3: CASSLYPGSREGPGELFF
size: NA; J: TRBJ2-3; length: 17; V: TRBV7-3; D: TRBD2; DNA: TGTGCCAGCAGCCGTACCACACTAGCGGGAGTCACAGATACGCAGTATTTT; CDR3: CASSRTTLAGVTDTQYF
size: many; J: TRBJ2-5; length: 16; V: TRBV4-2; D: NA; DNA: TGTGCCAGCAGCCAAGACGTCAGTAGTCTAGGGGAGACCCAGTACTTC; CDR3: CASSQDVSSLGETQYF
size: NA; J: TRBJ2-7; length: 13; V: TRBV11-2; D: NA; DNA: TGTGCCAGCAGCAAAACAAGCTCCTACGAGCAGTACTTC; CDR3: CASSKTSSYEQYF
size: NA; J: TRBJ2-1; length: 13; V: TRBV5-1; D: NA; DNA: NA; CDR3: CASSWDFGNEQFF
size: NA; J: TRBJ2-3; length: 14; V: TRBV11-2; D: NA; DNA: TGTGCCAGCAGCTTAGGTACGAGGGCAGATACGCAGTATTTT; CDR3: CASSLGTRADTQYF
size: NA; J: TRBJ1-1; length: 17; V: TRBV7-8; D: NA; DNA: TGTGCCAGCAGCTTAGCGTTCTCAGGGCCCGTAAACACTGAAGCTTTCTTT; CDR3: CASSLAFSGPVNTEAFF
size: NA; J: TRBJ2-1; length: 12; V: TRBV10-3; D: NA; DNA: TGTGCCATCAGTGATCCCTTAATAGATCAGTTCTTC; CDR3: CAISDPLIDQFF
size: NA; J: TRBJ2-1; length: 22; V: TRBV5-1; D: NA; DNA: TGCGCCAGCAGCTTCCCGCCCTTGCAAAAGATCGGGGGAACCCAACACTACAATGAGCAGTTCTTC; CDR3: CASSFPPLQKIGGTQHYNEQFF
size: few; J: TRBJ2-7; length: 13; V: TRBV7-4; D: NA; DNA: TGTGCCAGCAGTGCGGCCCCCACCTACGAGCAGTACTTC; CDR3: CASSAAPTYEQYF
size: NA; J: TRBJ2-7; length: 12; V: TRBV10-2; D: NA; DNA: TGCGCCAGCAGTGTGGAGGTTGGCGAGCAGTACTTC; CDR3: CASSVEVGEQYF
size: NA; J: TRBJ2-1; length: 18; V: TRBV6-1; D: NA; DNA: TGTGCCAGCAGTGATCTGCAAGGCCGGGGCGGGCTCTACAATGAGCAGTTCTTC; CDR3: CASSDLQGRGGLYNEQFF
size: NA; J: TRBJ2-1; length: 18; V: TRBV14; D: TRBD2; DNA: TGTGCCAGCAGCCAAGAAAGACTAGCGGGAGGGCAGTACAATGAGCAGTTCTTC; CDR3: CASSQERLAGGQYNEQFF
size: NA; J: TRBJ2-1; length: 19; V: TRBV27; D: TRBD1; DNA: TGTGCCAGCAGTTTATATTTCGGTCCGACAGGGAGCTCCTACAATGAGCAGTTCTTC; CDR3: CASSLYFGPTGSSYNEQFF
size: NA; J: TRBJ2-2; length: 17; V: TRBV10-1; D: TRBD1; DNA: TGCGCCAGCAGTTTCCGGGACAGGGGATTGAACACCGGGGAGCTGTTTTTT; CDR3: CASSFRDRGLNTGELFF
size: few; J: TRBJ1-4; length: 15; V: TRBV6-1; D: NA; DNA: TGTGCCAGCAGTGAAAGTCCGGGGGCTAGTGAAAAACTGTTTTTT; CDR3: CASSESPGASEKLFF
size: few; J: TRBJ2-7; length: 16; V: TRBV5-1; D: TRBD1; DNA: TGCGCCAGCAGCGCCGGACCGGGACAGGGGGCCTACGAGCAGTACTTC; CDR3: CASSAGPGQGAYEQYF
size: NA; J: TRBJ2-1; length: 18; V: TRBV28; D: NA; DNA: TGTGCCAGCAGTTGGGACACCCTTCTGGAAAGGGCCTACAATGAGCAGTTCTTC; CDR3: CASSWDTLLERAYNEQFF
size: few; J: TRBJ1-4; length: 16; V: TRBV7-2; D: TRBD1; DNA: TGTGCCAGCAGCCTTGCGCCGGGACAGGGGGATGAAAAACTGTTTTTT; CDR3: CASSLAPGQGDEKLFF
size: once; J: TRBJ2-7; length: 13; V: TRBV6-6; D: NA; DNA: TGTGCCAGCAGCCTCAACGCTTTGAACGAGCAGTACTTC; CDR3: CASSLNALNEQYF
size: few; J: TRBJ2-1; length: 14; V: TRBV6-4; D: NA; DNA: TGTGCCAGCAGTGTGTCGGCGGAGAGGAATGAGCAGTTCTTC; CDR3: CASSVSAERNEQFF
size: NA; J: TRBJ2-2; length: 15; V: TRBV7-2; D: TRBD2; DNA: TGTGCCAGCAGCTTCACGGGAGGGGTGCGCGGGGAGCTGTTTTTT; CDR3: CASSFTGGVRGELFF
size: NA; J: TRBJ1-5; length: 16; V: TRBV25-1; D: TRBD1; DNA: TGTGCCAGCAGTGAAAAGACAGGGGACTACAATCAGCCCCAGCATTTT; CDR3: CASSEKTGDYNQPQHF
size: many; J: TRBJ2-7; length: 15; V: TRBV5-1; D: NA; DNA: TGCGCCAGCAGCTTGGTGGGGACAACGGGCAGCGAGCAGTACTTC; CDR3: CASSLVGTTGSEQYF
size: NA; J: TRBJ1-1; length: 15; V: TRBV6-1; D: NA; DNA: TGTGCCAGCAGTGAAGGTGGAGGGGGTGGTAATGAAGCTTTCTTT; CDR3: CASSEGGGGGNEAFF
size: NA; J: TRBJ1-1; length: 13; V: TRBV7-8; D: NA; DNA: TGTGCCAGCAGCTTAGACGCCTACACTGAAGCTTTCTTT; CDR3: CASSLDAYTEAFF
size: NA; J: TRBJ2-5; length: 13; V: TRBV7-7; D: NA; DNA: TGTGCTAGCAGTCAAAGGATCCAAGAGACCCAGTACTTC; CDR3: CASSQRIQETQYF
size: NA; J: TRBJ2-1; length: 16; V: TRBV7-8; D: NA; DNA: TGTGCCAGCAGCCTCCCCCCCGGGACACTAAACAATGAGCAGTTCTTC; CDR3: CASSLPPGTLNNEQFF
size: many; J: TRBJ2-6; length: 17; V: TRBV6-4; D: NA; DNA: TGTGCCAGCAGTGACTCGAGTGGCGGCTCTGGGGCCAACGTCCTGACTTTC; CDR3: CASSDSSGGSGANVLTF
size: NA; J: TRBJ2-7; length: 11; V: TRBV6-6; D: NA; DNA: TGTGCCATCCTTGAGGGTTACGAGCAGTACTTC; CDR3: CAILEGYEQYF
size: NA; J: TRBJ2-3; length: 18; V: TRBV7-9; D: NA; DNA: TGTGCCAGCAGCTCATTACTCAAGGACGGTTCTAGCACAGATACGCAGTATTTT; CDR3: CASSSLLKDGSSTDTQYF
size: NA; J: TRBJ2-2; length: 15; V: TRBV7-9; D: TRBD1; DNA: TGTGCCAGCAGCTTATGGACAGGCCGGGCCGGGGAGCTGTTTTTT; CDR3: CASSLWTGRAGELFF
size: few; J: TRBJ1-5; length: 14; V: TRBV5-6; D: TRBD1; DNA: TGTGCCAGCAGCCTGGGACAGGGGGATCAGCCCCAGCATTTT; CDR3: CASSLGQGDQPQHF
size: NA; J: TRBJ2-3; length: 15; V: TRBV29-1; D: NA; DNA: TGCAGCGTGGACACAACAGGAGCTAGCACAGATACGCAGTATTTT; CDR3: CSVDTTGASTDTQYF
size: NA; J: TRBJ2-7; length: 12; V: TRBV5-8; D: NA; DNA: TGTGCCAGCAGCTTTGGCTATCTCGAGCAGTACTTC; CDR3: CASSFGYLEQYF
size: NA; J: TRBJ2-6; length: 15; V: TRBV7-6; D: NA; DNA: TGTGCCAGCAGCTCAACGAGCTCTGGGGCCAACGTCCTGACTTTC; CDR3: CASSSTSSGANVLTF
size: NA; J: TRBJ2-3; length: 15; V: TRBV15; D: TRBD1; DNA: TGTGCCACCAGCAGAGCAAGGGGGCAGGCAGATACGCAGTATTTT; CDR3: CATSRARGQADTQYF
size: NA; J: TRBJ1-2; length: 14; V: TRBV6-5; D: NA; DNA: TGTGCCAGCAGTTTAGTCTCAGCTAACTATGGCTACACCTTC; CDR3: CASSLVSANYGYTF
size: NA; J: TRBJ2-1; length: 15; V: TRBV5-5; D: TRBD1; DNA: TGTGCCAGCAGACGGGACAGGGGGGCTTACAATGAGCAGTTCTTC; CDR3: CASRRDRGAYNEQFF
size: NA; J: TRBJ2-1; length: 17; V: TRBV25-1; D: TRBD2; DNA: TGTGCCAGCAGTGTTAAGCGGGAGGTTTTATCCTACAATGAGCAGTTCTTC; CDR3: CASSVKREVLSYNEQFF
size: NA; J: TRBJ1-2; length: 15; V: TRBV7-3; D: TRBD1; DNA: TGTGCCAGCAGCTTAGGGGGACAGGGGCACCCTGGCTACACCTTC; CDR3: CASSLGGQGHPGYTF
size: NA; J: TRBJ1-4; length: 11; V: TRBV11-2; D: TRBD1; DNA: TGTGCCAGCAGCAGGACAGGGAAACTGTTTTTT; CDR3: CASSRTGKLFF
size: NA; J: TRBJ1-2; length: 15; V: TRBV25-1; D: TRBD1; DNA: TGTGCCAGCAGTGGAGGACAGGGAGGTTACTATGGCTACACCTTC; CDR3: CASSGGQGGYYGYTF
size: NA; J: TRBJ1-1; length: 14; V: TRBV11-2; D: NA; DNA: TGTGCCAGCAGCTTAACAGACTTGAACACTGAAGCTTTCTTT; CDR3: CASSLTDLNTEAFF
size: once; J: TRBJ2-2; length: 15; V: TRBV4-2; D: NA; DNA: TGTGCCAGCAGCCCGGGCGAGGGGCGCACCGGGGAGCTGTTTTTT; CDR3: CASSPGEGRTGELFF
size: NA; J: TRBJ2-1; length: 15; V: TRBV9; D: TRBD2; DNA: TGTGCCAGCAGCGTAGTGGCTAGCGGGGGCAATGAGCAGTTCTTC; CDR3: CASSVVASGGNEQFF
size: NA; J: TRBJ2-2; length: 17; V: TRBV9; D: NA; DNA: TGTGCCAGCAGCGTAGGAGGGTCAGACCCGAGCACCGGGGAGCTGTTTTTT; CDR3: CASSVGGSDPSTGELFF
size: few; J: TRBJ2-1; length: 13; V: TRBV28; D: NA; DNA: TGTGCCAGCAGTCCTGGACTTTACAATGAGCAGTTCTTC; CDR3: CASSPGLYNEQFF